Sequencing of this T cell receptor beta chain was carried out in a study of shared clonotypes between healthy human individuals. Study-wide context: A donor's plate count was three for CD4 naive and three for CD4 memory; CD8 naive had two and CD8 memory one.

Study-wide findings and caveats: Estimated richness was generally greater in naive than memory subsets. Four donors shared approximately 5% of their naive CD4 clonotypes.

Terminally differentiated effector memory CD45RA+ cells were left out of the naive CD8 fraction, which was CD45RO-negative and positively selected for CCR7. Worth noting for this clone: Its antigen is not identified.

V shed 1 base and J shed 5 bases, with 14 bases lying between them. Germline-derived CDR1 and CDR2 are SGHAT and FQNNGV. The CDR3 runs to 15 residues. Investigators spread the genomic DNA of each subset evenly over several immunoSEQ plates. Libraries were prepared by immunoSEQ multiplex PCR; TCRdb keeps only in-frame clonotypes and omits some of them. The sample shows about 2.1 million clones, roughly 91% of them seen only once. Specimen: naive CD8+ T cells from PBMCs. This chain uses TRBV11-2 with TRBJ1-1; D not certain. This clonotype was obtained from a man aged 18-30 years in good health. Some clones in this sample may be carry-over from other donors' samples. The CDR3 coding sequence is TGTGCCAGCAGCTTAGTCGGAAACCCTGGGACTGAAGCTTTCTTT. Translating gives CASSLVGNPGTEAFF.